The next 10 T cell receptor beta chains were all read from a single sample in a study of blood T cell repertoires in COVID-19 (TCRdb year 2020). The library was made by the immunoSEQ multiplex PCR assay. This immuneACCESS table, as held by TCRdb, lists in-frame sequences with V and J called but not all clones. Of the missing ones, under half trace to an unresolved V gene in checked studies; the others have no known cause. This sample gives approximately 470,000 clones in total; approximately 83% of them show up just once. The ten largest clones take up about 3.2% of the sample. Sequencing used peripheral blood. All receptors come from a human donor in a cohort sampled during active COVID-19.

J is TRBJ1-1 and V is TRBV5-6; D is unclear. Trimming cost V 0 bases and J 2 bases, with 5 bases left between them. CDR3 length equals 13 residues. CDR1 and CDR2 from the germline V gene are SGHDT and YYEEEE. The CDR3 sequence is CASSLAPNTEAFF. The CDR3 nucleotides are TGTGCCAGCAGCTTGGCCCCAAACACTGAAGCTTTCTTT. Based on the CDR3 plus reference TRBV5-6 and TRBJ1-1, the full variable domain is DAGVTQSPTHLIKTRGQQVTLRCSPKSGHDTVSWYQQALGQGPQFIFQYYEEEERQRGNFPDRFSGHQFPNYSSELNVNALLLGDSALYLCASSLAPNTEAFFGQGTRLTVV.

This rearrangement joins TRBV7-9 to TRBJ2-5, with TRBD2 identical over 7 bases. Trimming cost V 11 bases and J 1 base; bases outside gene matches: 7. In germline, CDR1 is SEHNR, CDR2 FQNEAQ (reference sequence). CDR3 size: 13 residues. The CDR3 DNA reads TGTGCCCGGGGGGAGCTCCTCCAAGAGACCCAGTACTTC. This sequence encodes CARGELLQETQYF.

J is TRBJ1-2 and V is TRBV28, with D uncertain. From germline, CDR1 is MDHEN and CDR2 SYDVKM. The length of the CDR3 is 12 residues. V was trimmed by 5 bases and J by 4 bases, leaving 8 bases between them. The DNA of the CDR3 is TGTGCCAGCAGTCCCGACACCTATGGCTACACCTTC. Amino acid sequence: CASSPDTYGYTF.

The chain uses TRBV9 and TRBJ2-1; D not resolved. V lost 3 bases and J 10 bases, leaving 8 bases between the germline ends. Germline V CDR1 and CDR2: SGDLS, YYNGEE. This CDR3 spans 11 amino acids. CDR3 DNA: TGTGCCAGCAGCGGTCAGACAGAGCAGTTCTTC. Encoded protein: CASSGQTEQFF.

The CDR3 nucleotides are TGTGCCAGCAGTGAAGCAGCCCCGAACACCGGGGAGCTGTTTTTT. It is translated as CASSEAAPNTGELFF. The chain combines TRBV2 with TRBJ2-2; D call uncertain. Trimming removed 0 bases from V and 0 bases from J, with 5 bases in between. Germline values: CDR1 SNHLY, CDR2 FYNNEI. The CDR3 is 15 amino acids.

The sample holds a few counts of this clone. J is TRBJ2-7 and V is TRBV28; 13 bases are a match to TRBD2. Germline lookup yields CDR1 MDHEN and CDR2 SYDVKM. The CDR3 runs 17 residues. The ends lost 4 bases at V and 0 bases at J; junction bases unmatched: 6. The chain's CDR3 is CASSSAGTSGASYEQYF. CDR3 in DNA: TGTGCCAGCAGTTCTGCCGGGACTAGCGGGGCCTCCTACGAGCAGTACTTC.

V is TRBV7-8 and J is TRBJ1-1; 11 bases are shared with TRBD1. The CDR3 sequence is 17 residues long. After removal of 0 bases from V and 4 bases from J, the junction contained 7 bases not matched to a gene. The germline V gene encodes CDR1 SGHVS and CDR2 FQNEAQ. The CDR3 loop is CASSLATWTGGGTEAFF. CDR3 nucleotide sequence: TGTGCCAGCAGCTTAGCGACCTGGACAGGGGGCGGCACTGAAGCTTTCTTT.

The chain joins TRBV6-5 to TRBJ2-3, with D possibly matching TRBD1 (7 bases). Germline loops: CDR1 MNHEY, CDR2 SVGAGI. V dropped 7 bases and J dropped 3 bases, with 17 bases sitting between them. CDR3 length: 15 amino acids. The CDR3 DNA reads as TGTGCCAGCAATCGGGACAGCCGGGGGACAGATACGCAGTATTTT. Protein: CASNRDSRGTDTQYF.

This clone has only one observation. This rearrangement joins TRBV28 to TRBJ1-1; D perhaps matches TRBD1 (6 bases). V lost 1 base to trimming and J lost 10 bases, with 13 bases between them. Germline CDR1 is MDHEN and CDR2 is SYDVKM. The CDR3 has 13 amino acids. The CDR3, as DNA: TGTGCCAGCAGTTTATTAAGTGGCAGGGGAGCTTTCTTT. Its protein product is CASSLLSGRGAFF.

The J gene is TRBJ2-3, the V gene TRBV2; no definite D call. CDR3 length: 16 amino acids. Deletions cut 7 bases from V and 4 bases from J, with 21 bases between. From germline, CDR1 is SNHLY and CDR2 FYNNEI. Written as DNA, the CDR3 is TGTGCCAGCACCGACCTGCCGCGCCCCGCGGCAGATACGCAGTATTTT. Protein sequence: CASTDLPRPAADTQYF.